The entry below describes one T cell receptor beta chain. Its antigen remains unidentified. This record comes from a study of T-cell reconstitution after alpha-beta-depleted transplantation in children. Germline lookup yields CDR1 SGHTA and CDR2 FQGNSA. The CDR3 loop spans 15 amino acids. The J segment lost 6 bases and the V segment lost 5 bases, leaving 10 bases of the junction unmatched. Unique molecular identifiers were incorporated when the TCRbeta library was constructed. Via MiXCR, TCRdb re-called the PCR reads, giving one row per CDR3 protein. The sample records roughly 500,000 distinct CDR3 sequences, under 12% being singletons. Findings and limits, study-wide: Reports say that about two months after transplant, the alpha-beta T cells came out of several hundred graft clones that had expanded. T-cell counts and diversity at one year following transplant were attributed mainly to newly produced T cells.

Sequences were derived from PBMCs, sampled before TCRalphabeta/CD19-depleted stem cell transplant. This chain joins TRBV7-2 and TRBJ2-7; 10 positions match TRBD2. This TCR was sampled from a child aged 2 to 10 with inherited bone marrow failure, due to receive a stem cell transplant. This CDR3 reads CASSAPGLARGEQYF. The CDR3 DNA follows: TGTGCCAGCAGCGCCCCGGGACTAGCGAGAGGCGAGCAGTACTTC.